A selection of T cell receptor beta chains follows, all from one sample in a study of shared clonotypes between healthy human individuals. Profiled with immunoSEQ multiplex PCR; TCRdb holds only in-frame clones, not every one. This repertoire shows 2.3 million or so clones, approximately 93% found once; its top ten account for 0.35% to 0.45%. Sequencing used naive CD4+ T cells from PBMCs. All receptors derive from a man aged 18 to 35 in good health. Some clones in this sample may be carry-over from other donors' samples. CDR3s include the opening cysteine and the closing phenylalanine or tryptophan. The D gene is left open where the match is weak. Size is stated for part of the rows, as once, few or many counts, or as a class when the clone is expanded.

V gene	D gene	clone size	J gene	CDR3 protein	CDR3 DNA
TRBV6-6	NA	NA	TRBJ2-3	CASSLPRTGTDTQYF	TGTGCCAGCAGTCTCCCCCGGACTGGCACAGATACGCAGTATTTT
TRBV5-1	NA	NA	TRBJ1-3	CASSLDTDSGNTIYF	TGCGCCAGCAGCCTGGACACGGACTCTGGAAACACCATATATTTT
TRBV9	NA	NA	TRBJ1-2	CASSVGGLNYGYTF	TGTGCCAGCAGCGTAGGCGGGCTCAACTATGGCTACACCTTC
TRBV15	TRBD1	NA	TRBJ1-3	CATSPPGQGTGNTIYF	TGTGCCACCAGTCCTCCGGGACAGGGGACCGGAAACACCATATATTTT
TRBV18	NA	few	TRBJ1-5	CASSLSDAGNQPQHF	TGTGCCAGCTCTCTGAGCGACGCGGGCAATCAGCCCCAGCATTTT
TRBV7-8	TRBD2	NA	TRBJ2-7	CASSAGLAGVFVWGYEQYF	TGTGCCAGCAGCGCCGGACTAGCGGGAGTGTTTGTGTGGGGCTACGAGCAGTACTTC
TRBV2	TRBD1	NA	TRBJ1-5	CARGTGTQSQPQHF	TGTGCCAGAGGGACAGGGACGCAGAGTCAGCCCCAGCATTTT
TRBV29-1	NA	NA	TRBJ2-3	CSVGSGDTQYF	TGCAGCGTTGGGTCGGGAGATACGCAGTATTTT
TRBV29-1	TRBD1	NA	TRBJ1-2	CSAPGQGYGYTF	TGCAGCGCGCCGGGACAGGGTTATGGCTACACCTTC
TRBV30	NA	once	TRBJ1-2	CAWSPRQGYGYTF	TGTGCCTGGAGTCCTCGGCAGGGTTATGGCTACACCTTC
TRBV28	NA	NA	TRBJ1-2	CASSYRANYGYTF	TGTGCCAGCAGTTACAGGGCTAACTATGGCTACACCTTC
TRBV7-2	NA	NA	TRBJ1-5	CASAQVGNQPQHF	TGTGCCAGTGCACAGGTGGGCAATCAGCCCCAGCATTTT
TRBV18	TRBD2	NA	TRBJ2-2	CASSLQLAPGELFF	TGTGCCAGCTCACTACAACTAGCGCCCGGGGAGCTGTTTTTT
TRBV13	NA	NA	TRBJ1-1	CASSSQSTGGTEAFF	TGTGCCAGCAGCTCACAATCGACCGGGGGCACTGAAGCTTTCTTT
TRBV30	TRBD1	NA	TRBJ1-1	CAWSTNRGQGEMRKNTEAFF	TGTGCCTGGAGTACCAACCGGGGACAGGGGGAGATGCGAAAGAACACTGAAGCTTTCTTT
TRBV7-6	NA	NA	TRBJ1-1	CASSPRGVRNTEAFF	TGTGCCAGCAGCCCGAGGGGGGTTAGGAACACTGAAGCTTTCTTT
TRBV18	TRBD2	NA	TRBJ2-1	CASSSLASGRPGSYNEQFF	TGTGCCAGCTCCTCGTTGGCTAGCGGGAGGCCCGGCTCCTACAATGAGCAGTTCTTC
TRBV2	NA	NA	TRBJ1-1	CASIPRGGRLNTEAFF	TGTGCCAGCATACCCCGAGGCGGAAGACTGAACACTGAAGCTTTCTTT
TRBV27	TRBD1	NA	TRBJ2-5	CASSPRQGNTETQYF	TGTGCCAGCAGTCCAAGACAGGGGAATACAGAGACCCAGTACTTC
TRBV11-2	TRBD1	NA	TRBJ2-5	CASSWTGSKQQETQYF	TGTGCCAGCAGCTGGACAGGGAGCAAACAACAAGAGACCCAGTACTTC
TRBV29-1	NA	NA	TRBJ1-3	CSVESSGNTIYF	TGCAGCGTTGAAAGCTCTGGAAACACCATATATTTT
TRBV2	NA	once	TRBJ1-1	CASRETPLGTEAFF	TGTGCCAGCAGGGAGACCCCCCTTGGCACTGAAGCTTTCTTT
TRBV10-3	NA	NA	TRBJ2-1	CAISERDYNEQFF	TGTGCCATCAGTGAGCGGGACTACAATGAGCAGTTCTTC
TRBV29-1	NA	NA	TRBJ1-4	CSVGMGGDEKLFF	TGCAGCGTTGGGATGGGGGGGGATGAAAAACTGTTTTTT
TRBV28	TRBD1	few	TRBJ1-1	CASSPPRGLNTEAFF	TGTGCCAGCAGTCCGCCCAGGGGGCTTAACACTGAAGCTTTCTTT
TRBV21-1	NA	once	TRBJ2-7	CASSKVPPGGPYEQYF	TGTGCCAGCAGCAAAGTTCCCCCAGGGGGGCCCTACGAGCAGTACTTC
TRBV28	NA	NA	TRBJ1-2	CASSPRWNEGRYGYTF	TGTGCCAGCAGTCCACGATGGAACGAAGGGCGCTATGGCTACACCTTC
TRBV7-8	NA	NA	TRBJ2-7	CASSHRAGPLSYEQYF	TGTGCCAGCAGCCATCGGGCAGGCCCCCTCTCCTACGAGCAGTACTTC
TRBV7-9	TRBD1	NA	TRBJ2-7	CASSFRTGMHEQYF	TGTGCCAGCAGCTTTCGGACAGGGATGCACGAGCAGTACTTC
TRBV28	NA	NA	TRBJ1-2	CASSLSGGPPYGYTF	TGTGCCAGCAGTTTATCCGGGGGGCCTCCCTATGGCTACACCTTC
TRBV6-6	NA	NA	TRBJ1-1	CASSALLSNTEAFF	TGTGCCAGCAGTGCCTTGTTATCCAACACTGAAGCTTTCTTT
TRBV4-1	NA	once	TRBJ2-6	CASSQDSWSGANVLTF	TGCGCCAGCAGCCAAGATTCCTGGTCAGGGGCCAACGTCCTGACTTTC
TRBV15	TRBD1	once	TRBJ1-3	CATSRGGDRAGNTIYF	TGTGCCACCAGCAGAGGAGGGGACAGGGCTGGAAACACCATATATTTT
TRBV7-2	TRBD2	NA	TRBJ2-5	CASGPLAGEETQYF	TGTGCCAGCGGCCCACTAGCGGGAGAAGAGACCCAGTACTTC
TRBV6-5	NA	NA	TRBJ2-1	CASRINRLAANEQFF	TGTGCCAGCAGGATCAACCGGTTGGCCGCAAATGAGCAGTTCTTC
TRBV25-1	TRBD2	NA	TRBJ2-7	CASSRSSGGSYEQYF	TGTGCCAGCTCACGGTCTAGCGGGGGCTCCTACGAGCAGTACTTC
TRBV10-1	NA	NA	TRBJ1-5	CASSESGRGDQPQHF	TGCGCCAGCAGTGAGTCTGGCAGGGGTGATCAGCCCCAGCATTTT
TRBV5-1	NA	few	TRBJ1-1	CASSSTQNTEAFF	TGCGCCAGCAGCTCGACACAGAACACTGAAGCTTTCTTT
TRBV5-1	TRBD1	NA	TRBJ1-1	CASSSAPVVTGGTEAFF	TGCGCCAGCAGCTCAGCCCCTGTCGTGACAGGGGGCACTGAAGCTTTCTTT
TRBV5-1	TRBD1	NA	TRBJ1-4	CASSPYGQVGDEKLFF	TGCGCCAGCAGCCCTTACGGACAGGTTGGGGATGAAAAACTGTTTTTT
TRBV25-1	TRBD1	NA	TRBJ2-2	CASSRSQGAIGELFF	TGTGCCAGCAGTCGGTCACAGGGGGCAATCGGGGAGCTGTTTTTT
TRBV5-4	TRBD2	NA	TRBJ2-5	CASSPTTSKETQYF	TGTGCCAGCAGCCCAACGACTAGCAAAGAGACCCAGTACTTC
TRBV18	NA	NA	TRBJ2-2	CASSPLPTGMGRGTGELFF	TGTGCCAGCTCACCTCTTCCCACAGGGATGGGACGAGGCACCGGGGAGCTGTTTTTT
TRBV4-1	NA	NA	TRBJ2-7	CASSQVRPGEQYF	TGCGCCAGCAGCCAAGTAAGGCCGGGTGAGCAGTACTTC
TRBV6-5	NA	NA	TRBJ2-6	CASSYDSRVGANVLTF	TGTGCCAGCAGTTACGATAGCAGGGTTGGGGCCAACGTCCTGACTTTC
TRBV7-9	TRBD2	once	TRBJ2-3	CASSSLTTSGRADTQYF	TGTGCCAGCAGCTCGTTAACTACGAGCGGGAGGGCAGATACGCAGTATTTT
TRBV18	NA	NA	TRBJ2-7	CASSPRQGGQYF	TGTGCCAGCTCACCCCGACAGGGAGGGCAGTACTTC
TRBV5-1	NA	NA	TRBJ2-2	CASSLTLGQANTGELFF	TGCGCCAGCAGCTTGACGTTGGGACAAGCGAACACCGGGGAGCTGTTTTTT
TRBV28	TRBD1	NA	TRBJ1-1	CASRNYRGTEAFF	TGTGCCAGCAGGAATTACAGGGGCACTGAAGCTTTCTTT
TRBV4-1	TRBD1	NA	TRBJ1-2	CASSQVLQGAGYGYTF	TGCGCCAGCAGCCAAGTTTTACAGGGGGCGGGGTATGGCTACACCTTC
TRBV10-3	NA	NA	TRBJ1-5	CAISGSRDQPQHF	TGTGCCATCAGTGGGTCAAGGGACCAGCCCCAGCATTTT
TRBV6-4	NA	NA	TRBJ2-1	CASWDAEQFF	TGTGCCAGCTGGGACGCTGAGCAGTTCTTC
TRBV19	TRBD2	NA	TRBJ2-1	CASSIDTGTSGRYEQFF	TGTGCCAGTAGTATAGACACCGGGACTAGCGGGAGGTATGAGCAGTTCTTC
TRBV9	TRBD2	NA	TRBJ2-3	CASSGTSGRADTQYF	TGTGCCAGCAGTGGGACTAGCGGGAGGGCAGATACGCAGTATTTT
TRBV7-3	NA	NA	TRBJ2-1	CASSSQPGYNEQFF	TGTGCCAGCAGCTCCCAGCCCGGTTACAATGAGCAGTTCTTC
TRBV7-8	TRBD2	NA	TRBJ2-3	CASSFGLAGTDTQYF	TGTGCCAGCAGCTTCGGACTAGCGGGGACAGATACGCAGTATTTT
TRBV6-1	NA	NA	TRBJ1-3	CASRRGHEEGNTIYF	TGTGCCAGCAGAAGGGGCCACGAAGAAGGAAACACCATATATTTT
TRBV30	NA	once	TRBJ1-3	CAWKVDRFSGNTIYF	TGTGCCTGGAAAGTGGACAGATTCTCTGGAAACACCATATATTTT
TRBV5-6	NA	NA	TRBJ2-7	CASTQGPVILYEQYF	TGTGCCAGCACCCAGGGCCCAGTTATCCTCTACGAGCAGTACTTC
TRBV5-4	NA	NA	TRBJ2-3	CASSRYQTGTDTQYF	TGTGCCAGCAGCCGATACCAGACGGGCACAGATACGCAGTATTTT